This TCR beta chain stems from a study of blood T cell repertoires in COVID-19. The data were produced by immunoSEQ multiplex PCR, yet TCRdb's version contains in-frame clones alone and is incomplete. The table lists approximately 100,000 clones, roughly 88% of them singletons. The CDR3 sequence is 16 residues long. V lost 0 bases and J 2 bases, leaving 15 bases between the germline ends. Germline V lookup: CDR1 SGDLS, CDR2 YYNGEE. The TCR comes from a human donor in a cohort sampled during active COVID-19. Sequenced material: peripheral blood. V and J are TRBV9 and TRBJ2-7; tentative D call: TRBD2 (5 bases). The CDR3 spells CASSVEAAVGAYEQYF. Written as DNA, the CDR3 is TGTGCCAGCAGCGTAGAGGCAGCGGTCGGAGCCTACGAGCAGTACTTC.